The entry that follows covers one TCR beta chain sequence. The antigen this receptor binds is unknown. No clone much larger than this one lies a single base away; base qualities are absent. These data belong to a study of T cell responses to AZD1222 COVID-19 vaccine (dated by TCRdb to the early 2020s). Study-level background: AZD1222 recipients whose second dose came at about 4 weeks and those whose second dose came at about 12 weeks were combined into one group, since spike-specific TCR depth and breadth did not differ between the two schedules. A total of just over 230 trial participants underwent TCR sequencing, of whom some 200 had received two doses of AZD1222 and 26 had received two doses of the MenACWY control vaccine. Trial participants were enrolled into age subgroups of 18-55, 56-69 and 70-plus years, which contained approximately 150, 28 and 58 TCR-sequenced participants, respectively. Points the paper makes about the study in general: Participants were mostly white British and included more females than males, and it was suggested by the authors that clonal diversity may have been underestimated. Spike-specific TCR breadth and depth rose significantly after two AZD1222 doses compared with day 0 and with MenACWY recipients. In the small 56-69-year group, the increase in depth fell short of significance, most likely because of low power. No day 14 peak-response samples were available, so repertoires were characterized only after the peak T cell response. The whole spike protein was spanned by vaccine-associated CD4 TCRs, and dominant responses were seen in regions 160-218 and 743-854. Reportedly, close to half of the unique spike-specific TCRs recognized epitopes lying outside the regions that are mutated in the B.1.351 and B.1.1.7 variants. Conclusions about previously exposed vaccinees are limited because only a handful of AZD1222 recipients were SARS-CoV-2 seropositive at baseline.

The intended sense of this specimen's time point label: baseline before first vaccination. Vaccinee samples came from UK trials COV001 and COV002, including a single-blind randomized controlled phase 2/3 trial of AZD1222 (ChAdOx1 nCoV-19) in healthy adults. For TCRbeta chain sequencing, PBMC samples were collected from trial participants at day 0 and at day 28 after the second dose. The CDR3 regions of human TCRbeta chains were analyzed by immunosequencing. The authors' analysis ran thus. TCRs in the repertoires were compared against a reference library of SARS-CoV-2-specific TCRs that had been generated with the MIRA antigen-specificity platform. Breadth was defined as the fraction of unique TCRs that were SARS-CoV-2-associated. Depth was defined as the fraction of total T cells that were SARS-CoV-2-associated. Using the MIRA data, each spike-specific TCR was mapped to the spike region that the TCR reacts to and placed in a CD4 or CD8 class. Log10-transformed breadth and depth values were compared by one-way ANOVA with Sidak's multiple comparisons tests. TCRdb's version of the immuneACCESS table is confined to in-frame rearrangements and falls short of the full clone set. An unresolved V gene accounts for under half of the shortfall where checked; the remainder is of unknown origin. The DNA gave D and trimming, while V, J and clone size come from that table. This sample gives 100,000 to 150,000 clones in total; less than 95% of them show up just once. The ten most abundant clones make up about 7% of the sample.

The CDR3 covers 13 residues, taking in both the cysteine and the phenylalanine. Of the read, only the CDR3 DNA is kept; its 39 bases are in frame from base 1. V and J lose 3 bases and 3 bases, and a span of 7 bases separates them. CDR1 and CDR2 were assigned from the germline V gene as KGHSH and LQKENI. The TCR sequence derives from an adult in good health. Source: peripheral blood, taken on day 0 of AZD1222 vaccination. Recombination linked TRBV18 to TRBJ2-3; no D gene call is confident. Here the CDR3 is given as CASSPPGTDTQYF. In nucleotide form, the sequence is TGTGCCAGCTCACCCCCGGGTACAGATACGCAGTATTTT.